This T cell receptor beta chain emerged from a study of glioma-infiltrating T cells after dendritic cell vaccination. Study overall: Dendritic cells derived from monocytes and pulsed with autologous tumor lysate formed the vaccine. Three intradermal dendritic cell vaccine injections were given every two weeks.

The table lists this clone with a few counts. The PCR used 60 V beta and 13 J beta primers. Sequenced by immunoSEQ multiplex PCR; TCRdb stores in-frame clones only, minus some. The data show 55,000 to 75,000 clones, around 85% seen once. Time point denoted: after dendritic cell vaccination, including at tumor progression/relapse. Here the sequenced sample was blood, taken after dendritic cell vaccination. This clonotype originated in a human donor with glioblastoma.

CDR3 nucleotides: TGTGCCAGCGGCGTCAATACAGCATCCTCAGGAAACACCATATATTTT. Protein product: CASGVNTASSGNTIYF. The chain employs TRBV5-4 and TRBJ1-3; D gene uncertain. The V gene lost 7 bases and the J gene lost 4 bases, with 21 bases spanning the gap. This CDR3 contains 16 residues. Germline loops: CDR1 SGHNT, CDR2 YYREEE (reference sequence).